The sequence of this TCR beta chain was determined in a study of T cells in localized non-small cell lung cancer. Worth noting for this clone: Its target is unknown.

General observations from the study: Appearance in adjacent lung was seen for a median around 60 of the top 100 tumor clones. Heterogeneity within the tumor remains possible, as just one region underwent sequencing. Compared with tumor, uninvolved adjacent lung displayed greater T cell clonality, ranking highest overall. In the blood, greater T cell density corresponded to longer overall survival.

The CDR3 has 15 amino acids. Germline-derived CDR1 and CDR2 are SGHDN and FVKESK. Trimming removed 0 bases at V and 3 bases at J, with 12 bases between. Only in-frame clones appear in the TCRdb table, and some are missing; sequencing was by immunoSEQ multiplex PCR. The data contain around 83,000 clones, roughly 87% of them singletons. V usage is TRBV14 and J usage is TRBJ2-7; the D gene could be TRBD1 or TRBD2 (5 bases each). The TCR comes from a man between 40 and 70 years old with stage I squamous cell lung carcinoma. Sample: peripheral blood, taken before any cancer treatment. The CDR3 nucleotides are TGTGCCAGCAGCCAAGAATTGGGACGCGGCTACGAGCAGTACTTC. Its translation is CASSQELGRGYEQYF.